This T cell receptor (beta chain) appears in the sequencing data of a study of regulatory T cells in long-lasting Graves disease. Regarding time point: newly diagnosed GD, antithyroid drugs for less than 3 months. The TCR library used RNA extracted from PBMCs. Remarks on this clonotype: Its antigen remains unknown.

General study results and limits: Whereas 950 to 1,000 public clonotypes were shared by new patients, persistent patients shared more, at a few thousand.

Deletions cut 6 bases from V and 3 bases from J, with 6 bases between. This CDR3 is 12 amino acids long. CDR1 is MDHEN, CDR2 SYDVKM, per germline. Combining iRepertoire HTBI primers with Arm-PCR of CDR3 regions, the authors built TCR beta libraries. TCRdb recomputed calls from the multiplex PCR reads with MiXCR, one row per CDR3 protein. The sample records approximately 480,000 distinct CDR3 sequences, under 20% being singletons. The same data also went into a second study, on T cells in Graves' hyperthyroidism and ophthalmopathy. That study adds: The study defined stable Graves' hyperthyroidism as no ophthalmopathy progression within 18 months. The patients, who ranged from 18 to 65 in age, presented with newly diagnosed hyperthyroidism lasting under 2 months. Clinicians diagnosed patients from clinical symptoms, serum thyroxine and TRAb, thyroid ultrasound and orbital computed tomography.

The rearrangement uses TRBV28 and TRBJ2-1, with D unresolved. The material was peripheral blood mononuclear cells (PBMCs), obtained at new diagnosis, from a patient treated with antithyroid drugs. The TCR originated in a man aged 40-50 years with Graves disease. The CDR3 sequence is CASRGLYNEQFF. The CDR3 DNA sequence: TGTGCCAGCAGAGGGCTCTACAATGAGCAGTTCTTC.